This T cell receptor beta chain was identified in a study of shared clonotypes between healthy human individuals. This CDR3 has 17 amino acids. Trimming removed 0 bases from V and 5 bases from J, with 21 bases in between. Germline V gene data show CDR1 as SGDLS and CDR2 as YYNGEE. TCRdb's table, derived via immunoSEQ multiplex PCR, lists solely in-frame clones and lacks some. The sample includes 200,000 to 250,000 clones, 65% of them seen just once. This clone came up once. Input material: memory CD4+ T cells sorted from blood. Indicated subset: CD45RA-negative fraction. The chain couples TRBV9 to TRBJ2-7, with D tentatively TRBD1 (6 bases). This TCR was recovered from a man aged 30-40 years in good health. The chain's CDR3 is CASSVGPGHDNYNEQYF. The CDR3 region has the DNA TGTGCCAGCAGCGTAGGCCCGGGACATGATAACTACAACGAGCAGTACTTC. The entire variable domain, with the rest obtained from reference TRBV9 and TRBJ2-7, is as follows: DSGVTQTPKHLITATGQRVTLRCSPRSGDLSVYWYQQSLDQGLQFLIQYYNGEERAKGNILERFSAQQFPDLHSELNLSSLELGDSALYFCASSVGPGHDNYNEQYFGPGTRLTVT.